This TCR beta chain was found in a study of blood T cell repertoires in COVID-19. Looking at the study overall: The analysed material was cDNA or gDNA that came from T cells, B-cell-depleted T cells, or PBMCs.

CDR1 and CDR2 (germline): SEHNR, FQNEAQ (reference sequence). The CDR3 consists of 14 residues. The V gene end was trimmed by 5 bases and the J gene end by 10 bases; junction bases not matched to a gene: 7. TCRdb keeps only in-frame clones here, not all; method: immunoSEQ multiplex PCR. Found here are about 120,000 clones, approximately 90% of them singletons; the top ten hold about 3.5%. The receptor comes from a woman in her 50s with acute or convalescent COVID-19. Sequencing used peripheral blood. The genes are TRBV7-9 and TRBJ2-1; 11 bases are a match to TRBD2. CDR3 amino acids: CASSISGRAREQFF. The CDR3 region has the DNA TGTGCCAGCAGCATTAGCGGGAGGGCCCGCGAGCAGTTCTTC.